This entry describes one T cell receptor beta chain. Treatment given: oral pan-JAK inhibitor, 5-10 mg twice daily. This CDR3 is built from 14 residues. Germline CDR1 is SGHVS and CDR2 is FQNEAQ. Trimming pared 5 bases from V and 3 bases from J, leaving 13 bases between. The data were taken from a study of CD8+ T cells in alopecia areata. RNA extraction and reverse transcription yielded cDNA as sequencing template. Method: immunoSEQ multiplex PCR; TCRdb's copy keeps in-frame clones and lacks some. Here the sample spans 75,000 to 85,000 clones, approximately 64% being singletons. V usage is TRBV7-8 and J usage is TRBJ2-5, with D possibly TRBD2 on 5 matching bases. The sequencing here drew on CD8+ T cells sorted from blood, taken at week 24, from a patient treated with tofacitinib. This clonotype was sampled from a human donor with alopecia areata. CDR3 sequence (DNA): TGTGCCAGCAGCCCACTATCCGGGGAAGAGACCCAGTACTTC. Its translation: CASSPLSGEETQYF.